These 15 T cell receptor beta chains came from one sample sequenced in a study of blood T cell repertoires in COVID-19. The data were produced by immunoSEQ multiplex PCR, yet TCRdb's version contains in-frame clones alone and is incomplete. The sample has over 85,000 clones, over 70% seen once. The sample consisted of peripheral blood. These receptors were taken from a human donor in a cohort sampled during active COVID-19.

The CDR3 DNA sequence: TGTGCCAGCAGTCCCACCTACGAGCAGTACTTC. This sequence encodes CASSPTYEQYF. V and J are TRBV28 and TRBJ2-7; D is uncertain. The germline V gene encodes CDR1 MDHEN and CDR2 SYDVKM. The V end lost 5 bases, the J end lost 2 bases, and 4 bases lay between the germline ends. This CDR3 is 11 amino acids long.

This chain links TRBV11-3 with TRBJ2-1, with TRBD2 matching over 8 bases. Trimming cost V 5 bases and J 7 bases; bases outside gene matches: 10. Germline CDR1 and CDR2: SGHNT and YENEEA. The CDR3 spans 15 residues. In DNA form, the CDR3 reads TGTGCCAGCAGCCAAGGCTACGGGAGGGGTAATGAGCAGTTCTTC. It translates to CASSQGYGRGNEQFF.

V gene TRBV9 combines with J gene TRBJ2-1; 8 bases match TRBD2. From germline, CDR1 is SGDLS and CDR2 YYNGEE. The CDR3 contains 14 residues. J gave up 7 bases and V 0 bases, and 3 bases lay outside the gene matches. The CDR3 DNA is TGTGCCAGCAGCGTAGTAGCTAGCGGGAATGAGCAGTTCTTC. This sequence encodes CASSVVASGNEQFF.

The chain has TRBV4-1 and TRBJ2-1; 10 bases are a match to TRBD2. This CDR3 spans 17 amino acids. CDR1 MGHRA and CDR2 YSYEKL come from the germline V gene. V shed 4 bases, J shed 2 bases, and the junction held 8 bases outside the gene matches. CDR3: CASSPPGSGRAYNEQFF. Written as DNA, the CDR3 is TGCGCCAGCAGCCCCCCGGGAAGCGGGAGGGCCTACAATGAGCAGTTCTTC.

The gene calls are TRBV24-1 and TRBJ1-2; D is undetermined. V was cut by 2 bases and J by 5 bases, with 5 bases left in between. Germline assignment: CDR1 KGHDR and CDR2 SFDVKD. The CDR3 is made up of 12 amino acids. The CDR3 is CATSDYSYGYTF. In DNA form, the CDR3 reads TGTGCCACCAGTGATTACAGTTATGGCTACACCTTC.

The rearrangement uses TRBV3-1 (or the pseudogene TRBV3-2) and TRBJ1-1; the D is unclear. The V end was cut by 0 bases, the J end by 2 bases, with 13 bases between. The germline V gene encodes CDR1 LGHDT and CDR2 YNNKEL (reference sequence). CDR3 length: 16 amino acids. CDR3 in amino acids: CASSQDGGRANTEAFF. The CDR3 DNA sequence: TGTGCCAGCAGCCAAGATGGCGGCAGAGCTAACACTGAAGCTTTCTTT.

The genes are TRBV27 and TRBJ2-1; 11 bases are shared with TRBD2. This CDR3 has 15 residues. J lost 8 bases, V lost 5 bases, and 8 bases had no gene match. Germline V CDR1 and CDR2: MNHEY, SMNVEV (reference sequence). This chain's CDR3 is CASSPYPGLADEQFF. CDR3 nucleotide sequence: TGTGCCAGCAGTCCCTATCCGGGACTAGCGGATGAGCAGTTCTTC.

This chain joins TRBV11-2 and TRBJ1-1, with 7 bases that match TRBD1. J gave up 0 bases and V 5 bases, and 6 bases lay outside the gene matches. CDR3 length: 15 amino acids. The germline V gene encodes CDR1 SGHAT and CDR2 FQNNGV. The CDR3 loop reads CASSPLGQMNTEAFF. In DNA form, the CDR3 reads TGTGCCAGCAGCCCTTTGGGACAGATGAACACTGAAGCTTTCTTT.

The rearrangement joins TRBV3-1 (or the pseudogene TRBV3-2) to TRBJ2-7; 13 bases are shared with TRBD2. V shed 4 bases, J shed 2 bases, and the junction held 2 bases outside the gene matches. Germline V gene sequence: CDR1 LGHDT, CDR2 YNNKEL (reference sequence). The CDR3 totals 15 residues. CDR3 protein: CASSPTSGRAYEQYF. The CDR3 bases are TGTGCCAGCAGCCCAACTAGCGGGAGGGCCTACGAGCAGTACTTC.

The chain combines TRBV30 with TRBJ1-5; D gene uncertain. The V end lost 2 bases, the J end lost 2 bases, and 19 bases lay between the germline ends. Germline CDR1 reads GTSNPN; CDR2 reads SVGIG (reference sequence). The length of the CDR3 is 17 residues. The CDR3: CAWSPSTQRAGNQPQHF. The CDR3 DNA reads as TGTGCCTGGAGTCCGTCTACCCAGCGGGCGGGCAATCAGCCCCAGCATTTT.

The chain employs TRBV27 and TRBJ2-7; 13 bases agree with TRBD2. V shed 5 bases, J shed 6 bases, and the junction held 7 bases outside the gene matches. Germline loops: CDR1 MNHEY, CDR2 SMNVEV (reference sequence). This CDR3 spans 15 amino acids. CDR3 DNA: TGTGCCAGCAGTGCTACTAGCGGGAGGGCCGCCGAGCAGTACTTC. Translation gives CASSATSGRAAEQYF.

The chain employs TRBV5-1 and TRBJ1-1; 7 nucleotides line up with TRBD1. The germline V gene encodes CDR1 SGHRS and CDR2 YFSETQ. CDR3 length equals 15 residues. The trim removed 6 bases at V and 1 base at J, leaving 9 bases unmatched. The CDR3 loop reads CASTPATGANTEAFF. In DNA form, the CDR3 reads TGCGCCAGCACCCCTGCAACAGGGGCGAACACTGAAGCTTTCTTT.

V and J are TRBV7-8 and TRBJ2-1, with no clear D. V was shortened by 4 bases and J by 15 bases, with 13 bases between the two germline ends. The CDR3 has 11 amino acids. In germline, CDR1 is SGHVS, CDR2 FQNEAQ. The CDR3 region has the DNA TGTGCCAGCAGCTCCCTGGAGCGTTGGTTCTTC. This encodes CASSSLERWFF.

The genes are TRBV28 and TRBJ2-7; 9 nucleotides match TRBD1. CDR1 and CDR2 from the germline V gene are MDHEN and SYDVKM. CDR3 length: 14 amino acids. Losses at the gene ends were 6 bases for V and 4 bases for J; bases not matched to a gene: 7. The CDR3 DNA reads as TGTGCCAGCAGGGGACACAGGGGGCATTACGAGCAGTACTTC. It translates to CASRGHRGHYEQYF. The full variable domain, its missing parts supplied by reference TRBV28 and TRBJ2-7, is DVKVTQSSRYLVKRTGEKVFLECVQDMDHENMFWYRQDPGLGLRLIYFSYDVKMKEKGDIPEGYSVSREKKERFSLILESASTNQTSMYLCASRGHRGHYEQYFGPGTRLTVT.

Turning to this clone: One junction end disagrees with the germline gene, perhaps due to a read error. The chain has TRBV20-1 and TRBJ1-2; 7 bases match TRBD1. Germline CDR1 is DFQATT and CDR2 is SNEGSKA (reference sequence). The CDR3 runs to 11 residues. The DNA of the CDR3 is TGCAGTGCAATTCCGGGACAGCACTTGGCCTTC. It is translated as CSAIPGQHLAF.